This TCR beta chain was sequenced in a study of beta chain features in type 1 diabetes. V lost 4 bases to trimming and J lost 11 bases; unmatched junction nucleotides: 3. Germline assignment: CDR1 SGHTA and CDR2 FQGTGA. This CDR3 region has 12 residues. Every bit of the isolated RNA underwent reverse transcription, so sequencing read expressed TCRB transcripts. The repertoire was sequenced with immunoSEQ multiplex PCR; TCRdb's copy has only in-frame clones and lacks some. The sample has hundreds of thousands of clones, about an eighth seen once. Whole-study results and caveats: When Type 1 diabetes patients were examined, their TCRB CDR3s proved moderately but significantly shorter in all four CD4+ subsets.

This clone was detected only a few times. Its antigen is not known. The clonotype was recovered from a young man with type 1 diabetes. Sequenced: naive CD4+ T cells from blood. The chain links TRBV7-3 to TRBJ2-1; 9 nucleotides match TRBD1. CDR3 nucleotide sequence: TGTGCCAGCAGCTCGGACAGGGGTAAGCAGTTCTTC. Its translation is CASSSDRGKQFF.